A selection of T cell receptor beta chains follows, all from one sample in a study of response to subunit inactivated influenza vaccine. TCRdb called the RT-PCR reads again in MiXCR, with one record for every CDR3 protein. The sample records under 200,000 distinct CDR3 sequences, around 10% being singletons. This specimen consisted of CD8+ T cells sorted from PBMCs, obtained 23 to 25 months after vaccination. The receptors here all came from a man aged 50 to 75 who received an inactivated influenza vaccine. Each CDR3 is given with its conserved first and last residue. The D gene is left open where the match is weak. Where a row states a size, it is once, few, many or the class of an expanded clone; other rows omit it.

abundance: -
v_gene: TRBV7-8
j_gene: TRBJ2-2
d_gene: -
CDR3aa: CANSLYRGRNTGELFF
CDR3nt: TGTGCCAACAGCTTGTATCGCGGAAGGAACACCGGGGAGCTGTTTTTT

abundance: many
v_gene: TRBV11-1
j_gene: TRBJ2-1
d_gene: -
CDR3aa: CASSLAATPIEQFF
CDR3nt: TGTGCCAGCAGCTTAGCCGCGACCCCAATAGAGCAGTTCTTC

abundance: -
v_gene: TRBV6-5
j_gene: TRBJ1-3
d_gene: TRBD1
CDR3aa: CASSYPGTGSGNTIYF
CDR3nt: TGTGCCAGCAGTTACCCAGGGACAGGGTCTGGAAACACCATATATTTT

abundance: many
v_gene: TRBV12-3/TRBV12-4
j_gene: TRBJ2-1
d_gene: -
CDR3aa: CASSQTGPGPYNEQFF
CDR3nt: TGTGCCAGCAGTCAAACAGGGCCGGGCCCCTACAATGAGCAGTTCTTC

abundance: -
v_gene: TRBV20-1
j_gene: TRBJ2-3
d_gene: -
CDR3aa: CSARDGGLASHTQYF
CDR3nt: TGCAGTGCTAGAGATGGCGGACTCGCATCCCATACGCAGTATTTT

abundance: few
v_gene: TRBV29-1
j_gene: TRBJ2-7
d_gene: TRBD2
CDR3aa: CSVEKGLGYEQYF
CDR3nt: TGCAGCGTTGAAAAGGGACTAGGCTACGAGCAGTACTTC

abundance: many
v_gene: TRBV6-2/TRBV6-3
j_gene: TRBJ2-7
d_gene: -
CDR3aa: CASSYVSLEQYF
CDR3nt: TGTGCCAGCAGTTACGTATCTCTCGAGCAGTACTTC

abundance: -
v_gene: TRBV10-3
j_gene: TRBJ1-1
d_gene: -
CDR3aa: CAISESGQGNTEAFF
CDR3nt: TGTGCCATCAGTGAGTCGGGTCAGGGGAACACTGAAGCTTTCTTT

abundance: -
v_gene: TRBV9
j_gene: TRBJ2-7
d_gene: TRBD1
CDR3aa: CASSGVGQGGGYEQYF
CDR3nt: TGTGCCAGCAGCGGCGTGGGACAGGGAGGTGGCTACGAGCAGTACTTC

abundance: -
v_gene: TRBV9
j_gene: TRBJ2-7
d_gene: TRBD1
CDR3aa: CASSVGTGGDYEQYF
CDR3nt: TGTGCCAGCAGCGTAGGGACAGGGGGCGATTACGAGCAGTACTTC

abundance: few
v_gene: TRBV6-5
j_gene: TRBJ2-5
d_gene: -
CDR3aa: CASSYYGSEETQYF
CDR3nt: TGTGCCAGCAGTTACTACGGCAGTGAGGAGACCCAGTACTTC

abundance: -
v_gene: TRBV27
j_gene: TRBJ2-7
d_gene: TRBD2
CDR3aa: CASSRLAGGISTYEQYF
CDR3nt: TGTGCCAGCAGTAGGCTAGCGGGGGGGATTAGTACCTACGAGCAGTACTTC

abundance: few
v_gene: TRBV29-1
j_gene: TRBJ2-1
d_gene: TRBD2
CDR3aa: CSVDPPVLAGGYNEQFF
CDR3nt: TGCAGCGTTGACCCCCCCGTACTAGCGGGGGGCTACAATGAGCAGTTCTTC

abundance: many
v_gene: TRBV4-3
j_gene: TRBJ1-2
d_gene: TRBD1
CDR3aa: CASSQVQGVNYGYTF
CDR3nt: TGCGCCAGCAGCCAAGTCCAGGGGGTTAACTATGGCTACACCTTC

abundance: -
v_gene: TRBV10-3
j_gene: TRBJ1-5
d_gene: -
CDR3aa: CAIRAGNNQPQHF
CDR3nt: TGTGCCATCAGAGCGGGAAACAATCAGCCCCAGCATTTT

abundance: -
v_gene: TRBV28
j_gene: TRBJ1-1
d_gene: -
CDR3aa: CASSQDYNTEAFF
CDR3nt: TGTGCCAGCTCACAGGACTATAACACTGAAGCTTTCTTT

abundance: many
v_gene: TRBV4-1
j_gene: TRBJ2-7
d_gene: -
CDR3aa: CASSQVLEMTYEQYF
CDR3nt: TGCGCCAGCAGCCAAGTATTGGAAATGACCTACGAGCAGTACTTC

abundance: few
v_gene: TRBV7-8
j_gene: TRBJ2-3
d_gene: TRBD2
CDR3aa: CASSPESGLAETDTQYF
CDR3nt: TGTGCCAGCAGCCCCGAAAGTGGACTAGCGGAAACAGATACGCAGTATTTT

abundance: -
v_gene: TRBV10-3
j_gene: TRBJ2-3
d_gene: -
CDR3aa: CAISEGRTSTDTQYF
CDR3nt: TGTGCCATCAGTGAAGGTCGGACGAGCACAGATACGCAGTATTTT

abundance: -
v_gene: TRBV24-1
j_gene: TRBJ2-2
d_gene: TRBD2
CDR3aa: CATSDPSGMNTGELFF
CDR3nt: TGTGCCACCAGTGATCCTAGCGGGATGAACACCGGGGAGCTGTTTTTT

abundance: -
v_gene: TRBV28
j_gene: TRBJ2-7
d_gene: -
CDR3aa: CASRSTLGSFSYEQYF
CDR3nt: TGTGCCAGCAGATCGACTCTCGGGAGTTTCTCCTACGAGCAGTACTTC

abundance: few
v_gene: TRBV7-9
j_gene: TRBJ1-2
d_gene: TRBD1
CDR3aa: CASTQDRGWGYGYTF
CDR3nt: TGTGCCAGCACCCAGGACAGGGGCTGGGGCTATGGCTACACCTTC

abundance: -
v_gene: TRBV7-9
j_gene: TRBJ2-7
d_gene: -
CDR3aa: CASSLAVGTSSYEQYF
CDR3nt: TGTGCCAGCAGCTTAGCGGTAGGGACCAGCTCCTACGAGCAGTACTTC

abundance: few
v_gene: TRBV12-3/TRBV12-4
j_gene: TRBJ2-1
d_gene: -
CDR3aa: CASSWGTGGEQFF
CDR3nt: TGTGCCAGCAGTTGGGGGACGGGCGGGGAGCAGTTCTTC

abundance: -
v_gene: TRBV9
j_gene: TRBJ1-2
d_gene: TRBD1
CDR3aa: CASSVDRGRYGYTF
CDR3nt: TGTGCCAGCAGCGTGGACAGGGGGCGGTATGGCTACACCTTC

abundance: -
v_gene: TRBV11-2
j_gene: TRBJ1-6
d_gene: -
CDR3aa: CASSLGFNSPLHF
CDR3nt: TGTGCCAGCAGCTTAGGCTTTAATTCACCCCTCCACTTT

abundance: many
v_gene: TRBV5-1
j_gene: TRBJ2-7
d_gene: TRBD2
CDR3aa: CASSLGLAGNYEQYF
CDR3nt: TGCGCCAGCAGCTTGGGATTAGCGGGAAACTACGAGCAGTACTTC

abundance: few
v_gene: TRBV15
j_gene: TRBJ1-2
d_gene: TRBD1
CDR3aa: CATSGQGNGGHYGYTF
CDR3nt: TGTGCCACCAGCGGACAGGGAAACGGCGGTCACTATGGCTACACCTTC

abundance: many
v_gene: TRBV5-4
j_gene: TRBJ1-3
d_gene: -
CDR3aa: CATFFYTGNTIYF
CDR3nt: TGTGCCACCTTCTTCTACACTGGAAACACCATATATTTT

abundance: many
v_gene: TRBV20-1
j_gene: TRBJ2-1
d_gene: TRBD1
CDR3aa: CSARDSTGASSYNEQFF
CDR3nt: TGCAGTGCTAGAGATTCGACAGGGGCTAGCTCCTACAATGAGCAGTTCTTC

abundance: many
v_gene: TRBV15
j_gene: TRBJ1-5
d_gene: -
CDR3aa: CATRALFGQEDQPQHF
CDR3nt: TGTGCCACCAGGGCCTTATTTGGACAAGAAGATCAGCCCCAGCATTTT

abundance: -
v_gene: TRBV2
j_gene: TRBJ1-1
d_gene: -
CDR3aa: CASSLPGRGRGTEAFF
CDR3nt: TGTGCCAGCAGTCTACCGGGACGGGGGAGAGGCACTGAAGCTTTCTTT

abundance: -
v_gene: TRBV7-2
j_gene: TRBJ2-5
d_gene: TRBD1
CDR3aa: CASSSPKGRGLLETQYF
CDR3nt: TGTGCCAGCAGCTCCCCGAAAGGCAGGGGGCTATTGGAGACCCAGTACTTC

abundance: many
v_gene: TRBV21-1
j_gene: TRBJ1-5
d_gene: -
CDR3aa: CATAAWDRGDHSNQPQHF
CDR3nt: TGTGCCACCGCGGCGTGGGACAGGGGGGACCATAGCAATCAGCCCCAGCATTTT

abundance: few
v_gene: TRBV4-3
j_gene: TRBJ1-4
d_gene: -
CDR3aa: CASSQDEASGEKLFF
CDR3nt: TGCGCCAGCAGCCAAGATGAAGCGTCGGGGGAAAAACTGTTTTTT

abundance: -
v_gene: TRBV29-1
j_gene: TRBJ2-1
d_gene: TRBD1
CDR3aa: CSVIQGVDEQFF
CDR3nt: TGCAGCGTTATTCAGGGGGTCGATGAGCAGTTCTTC

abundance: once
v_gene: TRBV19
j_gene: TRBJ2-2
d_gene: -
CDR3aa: CATAKQYSNTGELFF
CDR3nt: TGTGCCACCGCTAAACAGTACTCGAACACCGGGGAGCTGTTTTTT

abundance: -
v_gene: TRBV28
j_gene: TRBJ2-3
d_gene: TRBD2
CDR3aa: CASGYAGAGTDTQYF
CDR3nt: TGTGCCAGCGGGTACGCGGGAGCTGGCACAGATACGCAGTATTTT

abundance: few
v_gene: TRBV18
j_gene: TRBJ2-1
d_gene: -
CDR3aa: CASSLVAAPWVANEQFF
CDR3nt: TGTGCCAGCTCACTAGTTGCGGCGCCCTGGGTTGCCAATGAGCAGTTCTTC

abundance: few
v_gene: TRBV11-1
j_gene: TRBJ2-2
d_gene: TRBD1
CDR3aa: CASSQGAEIGELFF
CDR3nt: TGTGCCAGCAGCCAGGGGGCAGAAATCGGGGAGCTGTTTTTT

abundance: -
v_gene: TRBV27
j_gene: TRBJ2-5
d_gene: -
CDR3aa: CASSLIGQETQYF
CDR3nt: TGTGCCAGCAGTTTAATTGGACAAGAGACCCAGTACTTC